This T cell receptor (beta chain) was sequenced in a study of cytomegalovirus exposure and HLA in healthy donors. The PCR had 60 Vbeta and 13 Jbeta primers. Sequencing was performed with immunoSEQ multiplex PCR; in TCRdb, only in-frame clones are kept and a portion is missing. Of 220,000 or so clones in the sample, approximately 70% were seen once. V gave up 5 bases and J gave up 7 bases, with 14 bases separating them. The CDR3 contains 13 residues. CDR1 and CDR2 from the germline V gene are SGHNT and YENEEA. The chain links TRBV11-3 to TRBJ1-1; weak D call: TRBD1 (6 bases). The clonotype was recovered from a woman aged 30 to 39 in good health and CMV-seronegative. Sequencing was carried out using PBMCs. CDR3 in amino acids: CASSPRTEGEAFF. The CDR3 DNA sequence: TGTGCCAGCAGCCCCAGGACAGAAGGTGAAGCTTTCTTT.